The sequence of this T cell receptor (beta chain) was determined in a study of shared clonotypes between healthy human individuals. Trimming removed 5 bases at V and 6 bases at J, with 17 bases between. The CDR3 has 14 amino acids. Germline lookup yields CDR1 SGHVS and CDR2 FNYEAQ. For each subset, genomic DNA was distributed in equal portions over several immunoSEQ plates. Clones were sequenced by immunoSEQ multiplex PCR, and TCRdb holds only the in-frame ones, with some missing. The table records more than 1 million clones, 70% to 80% of them present only once. General study results and limits: The small donor group covered limited genetic and exposure diversity. Read depth was anticipated to influence clonotype sharing among donors. Sharing across a few donors was seen in around 5.1% of naive CD4 clonotypes.

To note about this clone: Antigen: not known.

The chain uses TRBV7-6 and TRBJ2-7; the D gene could be TRBD1 or TRBD2 (5 bases each). The sequencing sample was made of memory CD4+ T cells from PBMCs. The subset was: CD45RA-negative fraction. The receptor's source is a young man in good health. Some clones in this sample may be carry-over from other donors' samples. The CDR3 spells CASSPRGTPAEQYF. Written as DNA, the CDR3 is TGTGCCAGCAGCCCGAGGGGCACTCCGGCCGAGCAGTACTTC.